These 21 T cell receptor beta chains were all obtained from the same sample, sequenced in a study of T cells in Graves' hyperthyroidism and ophthalmopathy. Amplified regions were TCR beta CDR3 sequences from RNA transcripts. The HTBI set primed first-round TCR CDR3 RT-PCR. TCRdb re-called the multiplex PCR reads through MiXCR, storing one row per CDR3 protein. Among approximately 530,000 distinct CDR3 sequences listed, just under 20% were seen once. Sequenced input: blood. The receptor source for this set is a man in his forties with Graves' ophthalmopathy.

This clonotype was counted ten times or more. The chain combines TRBV11-2 with TRBJ2-3; TRBD2 matches at 13 bases. There are 16 residues in the CDR3. The germline V gene encodes CDR1 SGHAT and CDR2 FQNNGV. Trimming cost V 0 bases and J 7 bases; bases outside gene matches: 4. The CDR3 loop reads CASSLETSGGAYTQYF. The CDR3 DNA reads as TGTGCCAGCAGCTTAGAAACTAGCGGGGGGGCGTATACGCAGTATTTT.

This chain links TRBV5-1 with TRBJ1-1; D remains ambiguous. Germline V gene data show CDR1 as SGHRS and CDR2 as YFSETQ. V lost 0 bases to trimming and J lost 0 bases, with 15 bases between them. The CDR3 runs 17 residues. DNA of the CDR3: TGCGCCAGCAGCTTGGGTCGTCGGCAGACCATGAACACTGAAGCTTTCTTT. Protein: CASSLGRRQTMNTEAFF. Looking up the rest from reference TRBV5-1 and TRBJ1-1 gives the full variable domain: KAGVTQTPRYLIKTRGQQVTLSCSPISGHRSVSWYQQTPGQGLQFLFEYFSETQRNKGNFPGRFSGRQFSNSRSEMNVSTLELGDSALYLCASSLGRRQTMNTEAFFGQGTRLTVV.

This clonotype showed up just once. This chain connects TRBV29-1 to TRBJ2-7; 7 bases agree with TRBD2. The CDR3 sequence is 13 residues long. Germline V gives CDR1 SQVTM, CDR2 ANQGSEA. V trimming: 5 bases; J trimming: 0 bases; junction bases outside the gene matches: 4. The CDR3 protein is CSVLAADSYEQYF. In DNA form, the CDR3 reads TGCAGCGTTCTAGCGGCCGACTCCTACGAGCAGTACTTC.

The rearrangement links TRBV5-6 to TRBJ2-6; D is uncertain. V lost 4 bases, J lost 4 bases, and 12 bases lay in between. Per germline, CDR1 SGHDT and CDR2 YYEEEE. The CDR3 contains 15 residues. This CDR3 is CASSPSGPGANVLTF. The CDR3 DNA reads TGTGCCAGCAGCCCCTCCGGGCCGGGGGCCAACGTCCTGACTTTC.

This clonotype was observed many times. The V and J genes are TRBV5-1 and TRBJ2-1; TRBD2 matches 8 bases. The germline V gene has CDR1 SGHRS and CDR2 YFSETQ. This CDR3 is 15 amino acids long. Trimming took 5 bases from V and 0 from J; bases not matched to a gene: 4. The CDR3 nucleotides read TGCGCCAGCAGTTTTAGCGGGGACTCCTACAATGAGCAGTTCTTC. Translated: CASSFSGDSYNEQFF.

The V call is TRBV18, the J call TRBJ1-2; D unclear. The CDR3 loop spans 12 amino acids. Germline V gene sequence: CDR1 KGHSH, CDR2 LQKENI. Trimming left V 4 bases short and J 3 bases short, with 6 bases between. The CDR3 loop reads CASSHRDYGYTF. In nucleotides, the CDR3 is TGTGCCAGCTCACATCGGGACTATGGCTACACCTTC.

The chain employs TRBV30 and TRBJ1-5; no clear D. Germline CDR1 is GTSNPN and CDR2 is SVGIG (reference sequence). Between the trimmed V and J ends, which lost 1 base and 3 bases, there was a span of 10 bases. The CDR3 length is 14 residues. CDR3 region: CAWSENSLNQPQHF. The CDR3 bases are TGTGCCTGGAGTGAGAACAGTCTCAATCAGCCCCAGCATTTT.

The chain combines TRBV20-1 with TRBJ2-3; 9 bases align to TRBD2. Germline CDR1 DFQATT, CDR2 SNEGSKA (reference sequence). V trimming: 5 bases; J trimming: 3 bases; junction bases outside the gene matches: 9. The CDR3 runs to 15 residues. The CDR3 protein is CSAYHSGRATDTQYF. The CDR3 coding sequence is TGCAGTGCTTACCATAGCGGGAGAGCGACAGATACGCAGTATTTT.

In this sample, this clonotype turned up many times. The chain joins TRBV3-1 to TRBJ2-7; D uncertain. The CDR3 has 13 residues. The V gene lost 5 bases and the J gene lost 3 bases, with 11 bases spanning the gap. Germline CDR1 is LGHDT and CDR2 is YNNKEL (reference sequence). In DNA form, the CDR3 reads TGTGCCAGCAGCTTTTGGACCGGCTACGAGCAGTACTTC. As protein: CASSFWTGYEQYF.

This chain connects TRBV7-8 to TRBJ1-3, with D unclear. V was pared by 3 bases and J by 0 bases, with 15 bases between. The germline CDR1 and CDR2 sequences are SGHVS and FQNEAQ. The CDR3 is made up of 17 amino acids. CDR3 nucleotide sequence: TGTGCCAGCAGCTTCCCCAGACGGTTTCACTCTGGAAACACCATATATTTT. Residues: CASSFPRRFHSGNTIYF. The complete variable domain, with remaining parts taken from reference TRBV7-8 and TRBJ1-3, reads GAGVSQSPRYKVAKRGQDVALRCDPISGHVSLFWYQQALGQGPEFLTYFQNEAQLDKSGLPSDRFFAERPEGSVSTLKIQRTQQEDSAVYLCASSFPRRFHSGNTIYFGEGSWLTVV.

This clonotype was detected ten times or more. The V gene is TRBV9, the J gene TRBJ1-4; no clear D. V shed 0 bases and J shed 5 bases, with 11 bases lying between them. Germline V gene sequence: CDR1 SGDLS, CDR2 YYNGEE. The CDR3 consists of 15 residues. The CDR3 sequence: CASSVAGSSNEKLFF. Here the CDR3 DNA reads TGTGCCAGCAGCGTAGCGGGCAGCTCCAATGAAAAACTGTTTTTT.

Only a few counts were recorded for this clonotype. J is TRBJ2-2 and V is TRBV6-1; 8 nucleotides match TRBD1. Per germline, CDR1 MNHNS and CDR2 SASEGT. The CDR3 is 15 residues long. V shed 10 bases, J shed 4 bases, and the junction held 11 bases outside the gene matches. Here the CDR3 reads CATVPGQVRTGELFF. CDR3 nucleotides: TGTGCCACCGTACCGGGACAGGTTCGCACCGGGGAGCTGTTTTTT.

CDR3 residues: CASSSQGGTDQPQHF. DNA of the CDR3: TGTGCCAGCAGCTCCCAGGGGGGGACCGATCAGCCCCAGCATTTT. The V gene is TRBV7-8, the J gene TRBJ1-5, with TRBD1 matching 7 bases. V lost 4 bases, J lost 5 bases, and 8 bases stayed unmatched. Germline V gives CDR1 SGHVS, CDR2 FQNEAQ. The CDR3 consists of 15 residues.

This clonotype turned up a few times. V is TRBV24-1 and J is TRBJ1-1; D might be TRBD1 (6 bases). The germline CDR1 and CDR2 sequences are KGHDR and SFDVKD. CDR3 length: 15 residues. V lost 0 bases, J lost 4 bases, and 11 bases lay in between. In DNA form, the CDR3 reads TGTGCCACCAGTGATTTGACGGGGGCGAGCACTGAAGCTTTCTTT. As protein: CATSDLTGASTEAFF.

This clonotype was recorded many times. The CDR3 is CASSRGSASYEQYF. CDR3 in DNA: TGTGCCAGCAGCCGCGGGTCTGCGTCCTACGAGCAGTACTTC. The chain is built from TRBV3-1 and TRBJ2-7; maybe TRBD2 (5 bases). Germline V gives CDR1 LGHDT, CDR2 YNNKEL (reference sequence). The CDR3 runs to 14 residues. The V gene lost 4 bases and the J gene lost 1 base, with 11 bases spanning the gap.

This chain joins TRBV28 and TRBJ2-5; 10 bases match TRBD2. The CDR3 consists of 15 residues. Per germline, CDR1 MDHEN and CDR2 SYDVKM. Unmatched junction bases numbered 6, after V lost 3 bases and J lost 5 bases. The CDR3 loop is CASSLISGRRETQYF. The CDR3 DNA sequence: TGTGCCAGCAGTTTGATTAGCGGGAGGCGGGAGACCCAGTACTTC. The variable domain in full, with the rest retrieved from reference TRBV28 and TRBJ2-5, is DVKVTQSSRYLVKRTGEKVFLECVQDMDHENMFWYRQDPGLGLRLIYFSYDVKMKEKGDIPEGYSVSREKKERFSLILESASTNQTSMYLCASSLISGRRETQYFGPGTRLLVL.

This clonotype was counted only a few times. The rearrangement joins TRBV13 to TRBJ2-1, with 13 bases identical to TRBD2. The CDR3 totals 17 residues. V was clipped by 3 bases and J by 0 bases; unmatched bases: 2. CDR1 and CDR2 from the germline V gene are PRHDT and FYEKMQ (reference sequence). The CDR3 bases are TGTGCCAGCAGCTTCCGGACTAGCGGGAGCTCCTACAATGAGCAGTTCTTC. It specifies CASSFRTSGSSYNEQFF.

The V call is TRBV19, the J call TRBJ1-2; a weak D match, TRBD1 (5 bases). Trimming removed 8 bases at V and 7 bases at J, with 20 bases between. Germline V gene lookup returns CDR1 LNHDA and CDR2 SQIVND (reference sequence). This CDR3 has 14 residues. CDR3 sequence: CASGSAQTVGGYTF. The CDR3 bases are TGTGCCAGTGGCTCAGCCCAGACAGTGGGTGGCTACACCTTC.

The CDR3 nucleotides read TGTGCCAGCAGTAGACTCGGGACAGGGTGGACTTCACCCCTCCACTTT. It is translated as CASSRLGTGWTSPLHF. The chain uses TRBV6-2 or TRBV6-3 and TRBJ1-6; 9 bases agree with TRBD1. Losses at the gene ends were 5 bases for V and 9 bases for J; bases not matched to a gene: 11. CDR3 size: 16 residues. The V gene's germline CDR1 is MNHEY and CDR2 SVGEGT.

This clonotype was seen a handful of times. For the CDR3, the DNA is TGTGCCAGCAGCCGGTGGGGGACGCCATCCTACAATGAGCAGTTCTTC. Its translation is CASSRWGTPSYNEQFF. V and J are TRBV3-1 and TRBJ2-1; D is possibly TRBD1 or TRBD2 (5 bases each). The CDR3 runs to 16 residues. In germline, CDR1 is LGHDT, CDR2 YNNKEL (reference sequence). The germline V and J ends were trimmed by 4 bases and 1 base, with 14 bases remaining between them.

J is TRBJ2-3 and V is TRBV20-1; maybe TRBD1 (6 bases). The end of the DNA aligns better with TRBJ1-5, so the J call may be wrong. This CDR3 comprises 14 residues. Germline CDR1 is DFQATT and CDR2 is SNEGSKA (reference sequence). CDR3 sequence: CSASRGSRTDTQHF. In DNA, the CDR3 is TGCAGTGCTAGTCGGGGGAGCAGGACAGATACGCAGCATTTT.